Listed here are 10 T cell receptor beta chains from one sample, sequenced in a study of cytomegalovirus exposure and HLA in healthy donors. Amplification used 60 Vbeta primers and 13 Jbeta primers. This table comes from immunoSEQ multiplex PCR, and its TCRdb copy is limited to in-frame clones, with some not included. The sample carries 90,000 or so clones, about 81% recorded once. Sequences were obtained from PBMCs. These receptors originate from a man aged 55 to 70 in good health and CMV-seronegative.

This clone came up a few times. This chain connects TRBV6-1 to TRBJ1-5; 7 positions match TRBD1. Trimming removed 3 bases from V and 5 bases from J; junction bases left unmatched: 4. Per the germline V gene, CDR1 is MNHNS and CDR2 is SASEGT. The CDR3 has 14 amino acids. The CDR3 loop reads CASSERTGYQPQHF. The DNA for the CDR3 is TGTGCCAGCAGTGAGAGGACAGGTTATCAGCCCCAGCATTTT.

The chain recombines TRBV19 with TRBJ1-5; the D gene is possibly TRBD1 (5 bases). Germline V gene data show CDR1 as LNHDA and CDR2 as SQIVND (reference sequence). The CDR3 has 15 amino acids. V was shortened by 3 bases and J by 5 bases, with 14 bases between the two germline ends. The CDR3 sequence is CASSMTPQGYQPQHF. The CDR3 region has the DNA TGTGCCAGTAGTATGACACCGCAGGGCTATCAGCCCCAGCATTTT.

The V call is TRBV6-6, the J call TRBJ1-2; 10 nucleotides agree with TRBD1. This CDR3 is built from 14 residues. V lost 6 bases to trimming and J lost 8 bases; unmatched junction nucleotides: 9. Germline V CDR1 and CDR2: MNHNY, SVGAGI (reference sequence). As DNA, the CDR3 is TGTGCCAGCAGCCCGGGACAGGGGACGGGGGGCTACACCTTC. Protein: CASSPGQGTGGYTF.

The chain joins TRBV7-9 to TRBJ2-3; the D is unclear. Trimming stripped 8 bases from V and 2 bases from J, with 2 bases between. The V gene's germline CDR1 is SEHNR and CDR2 FQNEAQ (reference sequence). This CDR3 has 10 amino acids. DNA of the CDR3: TGTGCCAGCCACACAGATACGCAGTATTTT. Its translation is CASHTDTQYF.

This clone was observed a few times. The chain combines TRBV7-9 with TRBJ2-2; no reliable D call. The CDR3 runs to 11 residues. CDR1 is SEHNR and CDR2 is FQNEAQ in the germline V gene (reference sequence). The ends were cut back, 5 bases at V and 4 bases at J, with 2 bases in the middle. The CDR3 here is CASSLTGELFF. Written as DNA, the CDR3 is TGTGCCAGCAGCCTCACCGGGGAGCTGTTTTTT. Full variable domain (rest looked up from reference TRBV7-9 and TRBJ2-2): DTGVSQNPRHKITKRGQNVTFRCDPISEHNRLYWYRQTLGQGPEFLTYFQNEAQLEKSRLLSDRFSAERPKGSFSTLEIQRTEQGDSAMYLCASSLTGELFFGEGSRLTVL.

The chain employs TRBV5-6 and TRBJ2-1; 8 bases fit TRBD2. The J segment lost 7 bases and the V segment lost 4 bases, leaving 7 bases of the junction unmatched. Germline values: CDR1 SGHDT, CDR2 YYEEEE. The CDR3 extends over 14 amino acids. For the CDR3, the DNA is TGTGCCAGCAGCAACTCGGGGGGGCCGAATGAGCAGTTCTTC. Residues: CASSNSGGPNEQFF.

The rearrangement uses TRBV6-1 and TRBJ1-5, with D possibly being TRBD1 (5 bases). The CDR3 runs 15 residues. V was clipped by 4 bases and J by 0 bases, with 10 bases between them. Germline V gene data show CDR1 as MNHNS and CDR2 as SASEGT. This chain's CDR3 is CASSVTAYSNQPQHF. CDR3 bases: TGTGCCAGCAGTGTGACAGCTTATAGCAATCAGCCCCAGCATTTT.

This clone was seen a handful of times. J is TRBJ2-1 and V is TRBV2; 7 nucleotides line up with TRBD2. The CDR3 is 16 residues long. Unmatched junction bases numbered 5, after V lost 0 bases and J lost 3 bases. CDR1 and CDR2 (germline): SNHLY, FYNNEI. The DNA of the CDR3 is TGTGCCAGCAGTGAAGCTTCGGGGGGAAACTACAATGAGCAGTTCTTC. It translates to CASSEASGGNYNEQFF.

The chain is built from TRBV5-1 and TRBJ2-3; perhaps TRBD2 as D (5 bases). The CDR3 has 16 amino acids. Germline V gives CDR1 SGHRS, CDR2 YFSETQ. The V end lost 0 bases, the J end lost 0 bases, and 11 bases lay between the germline ends. The CDR3 here is CASSLGASTSTDTQYF. In DNA, the CDR3 is TGCGCCAGCAGCTTGGGGGCTAGCACTAGCACAGATACGCAGTATTTT.

The chain links TRBV19 to TRBJ1-2; TRBD1 matches 7 bases. Trimming took 5 bases from V and 1 from J; bases not matched to a gene: 7. This CDR3 region has 15 residues. Looked up from germline, CDR1 is LNHDA and CDR2 is SQIVND (reference sequence). CDR3 protein: CASSAATGLNYGYTF. In DNA form, the CDR3 reads TGTGCCAGTAGTGCCGCGACAGGGCTTAACTATGGCTACACCTTC.